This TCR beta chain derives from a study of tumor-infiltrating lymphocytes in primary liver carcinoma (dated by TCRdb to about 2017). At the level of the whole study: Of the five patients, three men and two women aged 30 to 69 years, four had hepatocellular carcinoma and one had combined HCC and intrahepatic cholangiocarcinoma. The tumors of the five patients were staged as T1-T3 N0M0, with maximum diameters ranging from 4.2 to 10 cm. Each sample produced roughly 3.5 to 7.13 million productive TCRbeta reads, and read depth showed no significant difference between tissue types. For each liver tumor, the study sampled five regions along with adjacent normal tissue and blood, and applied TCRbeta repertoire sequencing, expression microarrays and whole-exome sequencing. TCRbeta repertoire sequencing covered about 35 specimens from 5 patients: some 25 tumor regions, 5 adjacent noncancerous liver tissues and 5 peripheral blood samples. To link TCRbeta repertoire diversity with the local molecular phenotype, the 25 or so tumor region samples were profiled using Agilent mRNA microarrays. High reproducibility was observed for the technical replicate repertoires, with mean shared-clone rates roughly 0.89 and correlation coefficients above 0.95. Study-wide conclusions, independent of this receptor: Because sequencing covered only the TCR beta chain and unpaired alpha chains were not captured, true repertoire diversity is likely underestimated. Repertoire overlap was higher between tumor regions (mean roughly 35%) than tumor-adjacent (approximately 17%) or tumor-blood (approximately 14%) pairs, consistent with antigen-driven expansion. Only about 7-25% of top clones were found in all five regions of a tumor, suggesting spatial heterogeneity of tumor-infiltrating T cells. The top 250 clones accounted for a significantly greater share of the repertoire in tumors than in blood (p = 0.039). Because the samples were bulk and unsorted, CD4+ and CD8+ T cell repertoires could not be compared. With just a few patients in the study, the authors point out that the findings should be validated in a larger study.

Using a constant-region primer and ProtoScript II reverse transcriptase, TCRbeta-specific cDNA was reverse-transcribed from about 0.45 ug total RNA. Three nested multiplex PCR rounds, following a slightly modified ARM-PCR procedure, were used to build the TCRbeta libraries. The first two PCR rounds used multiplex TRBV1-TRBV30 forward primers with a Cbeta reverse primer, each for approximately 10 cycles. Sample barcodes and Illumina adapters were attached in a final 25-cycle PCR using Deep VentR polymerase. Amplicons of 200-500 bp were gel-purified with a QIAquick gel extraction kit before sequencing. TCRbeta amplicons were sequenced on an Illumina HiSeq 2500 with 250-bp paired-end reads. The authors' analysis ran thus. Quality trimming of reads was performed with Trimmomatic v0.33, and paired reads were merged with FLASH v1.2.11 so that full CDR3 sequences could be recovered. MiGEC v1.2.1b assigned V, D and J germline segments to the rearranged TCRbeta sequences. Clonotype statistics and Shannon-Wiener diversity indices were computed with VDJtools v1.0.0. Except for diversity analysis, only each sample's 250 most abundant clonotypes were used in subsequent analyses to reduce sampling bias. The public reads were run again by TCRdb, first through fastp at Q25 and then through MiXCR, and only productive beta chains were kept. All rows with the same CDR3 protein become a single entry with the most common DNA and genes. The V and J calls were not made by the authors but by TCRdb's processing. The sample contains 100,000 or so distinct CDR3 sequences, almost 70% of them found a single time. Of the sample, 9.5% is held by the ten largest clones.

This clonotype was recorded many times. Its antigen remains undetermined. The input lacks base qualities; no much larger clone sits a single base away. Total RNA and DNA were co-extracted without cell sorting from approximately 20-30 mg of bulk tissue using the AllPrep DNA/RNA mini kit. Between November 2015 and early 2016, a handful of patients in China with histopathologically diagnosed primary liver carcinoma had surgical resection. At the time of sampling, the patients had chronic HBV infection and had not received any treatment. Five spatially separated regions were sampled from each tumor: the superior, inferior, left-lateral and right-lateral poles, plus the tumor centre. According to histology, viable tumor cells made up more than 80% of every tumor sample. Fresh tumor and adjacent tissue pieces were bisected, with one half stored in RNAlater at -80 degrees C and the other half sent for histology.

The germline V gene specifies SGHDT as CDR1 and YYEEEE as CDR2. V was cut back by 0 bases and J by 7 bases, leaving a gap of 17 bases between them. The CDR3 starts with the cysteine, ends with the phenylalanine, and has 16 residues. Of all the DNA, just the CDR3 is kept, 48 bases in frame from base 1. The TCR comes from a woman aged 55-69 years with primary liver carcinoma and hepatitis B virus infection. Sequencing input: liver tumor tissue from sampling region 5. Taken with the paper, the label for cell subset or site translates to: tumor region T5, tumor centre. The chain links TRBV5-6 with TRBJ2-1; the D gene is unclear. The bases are TGTGCCAGCAGCTTGGAGATTGGTCTGCTTTGGAATGAGCAGTTCTTC. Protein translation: CASSLEIGLLWNEQFF.